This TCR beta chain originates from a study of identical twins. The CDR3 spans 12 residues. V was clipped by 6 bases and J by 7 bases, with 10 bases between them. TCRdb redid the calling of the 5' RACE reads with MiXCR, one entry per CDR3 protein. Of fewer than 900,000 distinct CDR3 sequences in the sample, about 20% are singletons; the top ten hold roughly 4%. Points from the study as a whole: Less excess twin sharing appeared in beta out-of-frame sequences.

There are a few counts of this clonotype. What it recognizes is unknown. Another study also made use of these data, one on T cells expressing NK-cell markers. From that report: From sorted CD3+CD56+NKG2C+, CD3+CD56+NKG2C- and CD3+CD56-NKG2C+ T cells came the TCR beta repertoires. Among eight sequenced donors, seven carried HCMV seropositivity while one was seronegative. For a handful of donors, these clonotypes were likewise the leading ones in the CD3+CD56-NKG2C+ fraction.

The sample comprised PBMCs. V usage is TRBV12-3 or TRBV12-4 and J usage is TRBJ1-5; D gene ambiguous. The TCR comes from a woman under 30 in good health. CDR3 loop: CASSPPQQPQHF. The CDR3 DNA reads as TGTGCCAGCAGCCCCCCTCAGCAGCCCCAGCATTTT.